This record covers a single T cell receptor beta chain. These data originate in a study of blood T cell repertoires in COVID-19. For the study at large: Researchers got acute and convalescent COVID-19 samples from the United States, Italy and Spain. T cells, B-cell-depleted T cells, or PBMCs supplied cDNA or gDNA.

Authors' analysis steps: Reference gene primer amplification in the assay estimated nucleated cell counts. Only in-frame clones appear in the TCRdb table, and some are missing; sequencing was by immunoSEQ multiplex PCR. D and trimming come from the DNA, and the V and J calls and clone size come from that table. The sample yields about 42,000 clones, 80% to 90% seen once. Germline V gives CDR1 SEHNR, CDR2 FQNEAQ (reference sequence). The CDR3 runs to 14 residues. Trimming shortened V by 4 bases and J by 1 base, and 10 bases separated the two germline ends. V and J are TRBV7-9 and TRBJ2-5, with D uncertain. The sample taken for sequencing was peripheral blood. The receptor comes from a man aged 25-40 years with active or convalescent COVID-19. As DNA, the CDR3 is TGTGCCAGCAGCTCTACGGTTGTCCAAGAGACCCAGTACTTC. Its protein is CASSSTVVQETQYF.